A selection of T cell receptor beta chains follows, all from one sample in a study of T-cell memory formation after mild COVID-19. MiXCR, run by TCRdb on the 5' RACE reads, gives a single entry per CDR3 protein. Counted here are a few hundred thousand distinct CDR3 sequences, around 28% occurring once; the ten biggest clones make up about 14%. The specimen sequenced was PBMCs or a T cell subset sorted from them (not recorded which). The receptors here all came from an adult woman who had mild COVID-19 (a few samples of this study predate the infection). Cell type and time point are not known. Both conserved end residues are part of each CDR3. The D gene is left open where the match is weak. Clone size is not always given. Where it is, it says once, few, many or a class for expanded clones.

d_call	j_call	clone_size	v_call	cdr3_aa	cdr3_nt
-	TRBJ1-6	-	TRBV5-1	CASTPLAGRFPEHSPLHF	TGCGCCAGCACCCCACTAGCAGGGCGGTTTCCAGAACATTCACCCCTCCACTTT
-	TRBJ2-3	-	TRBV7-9	CASSSPTRGLGRKLTDTQYF	TGTGCCAGCAGTTCACCCACCCGGGGACTCGGACGGAAGCTCACAGATACGCAGTATTTT
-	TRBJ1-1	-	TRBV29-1	CSVGFRGRQEAFF	TGCAGCGTTGGGTTTCGGGGGAGGCAAGAAGCTTTCTTT
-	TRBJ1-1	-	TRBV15	CATSVRPLAGTEAFF	TGTGCCACCAGCGTGAGGCCACTAGCGGGTACTGAAGCTTTCTTT
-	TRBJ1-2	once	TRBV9	CASSSDSFPTQGGYTF	TGTGCCAGCAGCTCAGACAGTTTCCCAACCCAGGGTGGCTACACCTTC
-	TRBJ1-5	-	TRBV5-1	CASSLEAGYSNQPQHF	TGCGCCAGCAGCTTGGAGGCAGGTTATAGCAATCAGCCCCAGCATTTT
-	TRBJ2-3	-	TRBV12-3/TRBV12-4	CASSFGGHLGGDTQYF	TGTGCCAGCAGTTTCGGCGGACATCTTGGTGGAGATACGCAGTATTTT
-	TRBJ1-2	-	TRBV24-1	CATSETGKNYGYTF	TGTGCCACCAGTGAAACAGGGAAGAACTATGGCTACACCTTC
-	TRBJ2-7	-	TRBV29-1	CSVASASKEQYF	TGCAGCGTTGCGTCGGCTAGTAAAGAGCAGTACTTC
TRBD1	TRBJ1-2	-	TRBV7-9	CASSPGGGTYGYTF	TGTGCCAGCAGCCCAGGGGGGGGCACCTATGGCTACACCTTC
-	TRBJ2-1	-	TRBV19	CASSNLRGSYNEQFF	TGTGCCAGTAGTAACCTCCGCGGCTCCTACAATGAGCAGTTCTTC
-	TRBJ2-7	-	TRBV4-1	CASSQGGIGSYEQYF	TGCGCCAGCAGCCAAGGGGGGATAGGCTCCTACGAGCAGTACTTC
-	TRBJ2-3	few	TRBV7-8	CASSYLSGSADTQYF	TGTGCCAGCAGCTACCTATCAGGTTCGGCAGATACGCAGTATTTT
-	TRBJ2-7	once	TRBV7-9	CASSFGTDLTYF	TGTGCCAGCAGCTTTGGGACCGACCTGACGTACTTC
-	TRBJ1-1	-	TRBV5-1	CASSLAQGMNTEAFF	TGCGCCAGCAGCTTGGCGCAGGGCATGAACACTGAAGCTTTCTTT
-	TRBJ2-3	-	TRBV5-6	CASSLGPGNTQYF	TGTGCCAGCAGCTTAGGTCCGGGTAATACGCAGTATTTT
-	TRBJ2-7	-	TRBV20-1	CSAKTPPYEQYF	TGCAGTGCGAAAACCCCCCCCTACGAGCAGTACTTC
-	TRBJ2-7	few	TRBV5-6	CASSLPDSYEQYF	TGTGCCAGCAGCCTACCTGACAGCTACGAGCAGTACTTC
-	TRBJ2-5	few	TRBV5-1	CASSLGASEETQYF	TGCGCCAGCAGCTTGGGCGCTAGTGAAGAGACCCAGTACTTC
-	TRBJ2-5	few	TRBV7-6	CASSLTVAATQETQYF	TGTGCCAGCAGCTTAACTGTAGCAGCGACCCAAGAGACCCAGTACTTC
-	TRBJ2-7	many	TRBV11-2	CASSVVYEQYF	TGTGCCAGCAGCGTTGTGTACGAGCAGTACTTC
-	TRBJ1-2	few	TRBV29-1	CSVAFWGSGYTF	TGCAGCGTCGCCTTCTGGGGGAGTGGCTACACCTTC
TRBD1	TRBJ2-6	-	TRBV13	CASSLTGTTGANVLTF	TGTGCCAGCAGCTTGACAGGGACAACTGGGGCCAACGTCCTGACTTTC
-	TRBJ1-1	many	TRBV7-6	CASSSQSDGGTEAFF	TGTGCCAGCAGCAGCCAAAGCGACGGGGGTACTGAAGCTTTCTTT
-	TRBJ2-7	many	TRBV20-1	CSARDDRLYEQYF	TGCAGTGCTAGAGATGACAGGCTATACGAGCAGTACTTC
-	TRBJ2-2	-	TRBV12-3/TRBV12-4	CASSPYGTGELFF	TGTGCCAGCAGTCCCTACGGAACCGGGGAGCTGTTTTTT
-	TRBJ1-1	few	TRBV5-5	CASRSEGRVHTEAFF	TGTGCCAGCAGATCGGAGGGCAGGGTGCACACTGAAGCTTTCTTT
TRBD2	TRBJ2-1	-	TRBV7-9	CASSTPSSASGGYYNEQFF	TGTGCCAGCAGCACACCCTCGTCGGCTAGCGGGGGCTATTACAATGAGCAGTTCTTC
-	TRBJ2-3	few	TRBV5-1	CASSFEGLALLTSTDTQYF	TGCGCCAGCAGTTTCGAGGGGCTAGCGCTACTTACTAGCACAGATACGCAGTATTTT
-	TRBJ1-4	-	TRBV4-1	CASSQGELSRPRDEKLFF	TGCGCCAGCAGCCAAGGGGAATTAAGCAGGCCTCGGGATGAAAAACTGTTTTTT
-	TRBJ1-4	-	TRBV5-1	CASSLHESGEKLFF	TGCGCCAGCAGCTTGCACGAATCGGGTGAAAAACTGTTTTTT
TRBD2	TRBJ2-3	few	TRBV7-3	CASSSLTSGRASTQYF	TGTGCCAGCAGCTCCTTGACTAGCGGGAGGGCTTCTACGCAGTATTTT
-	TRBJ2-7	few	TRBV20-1	CSALLRGQHYEQYF	TGCAGTGCCCTCCTGCGGGGGCAGCACTACGAGCAGTACTTC
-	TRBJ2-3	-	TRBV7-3	CASSLNAVSTDTQYF	TGTGCCAGCAGCTTAAACGCGGTTAGCACAGATACGCAGTATTTT
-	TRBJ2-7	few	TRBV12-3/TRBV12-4	CASSPGRTYEQYF	TGTGCCAGCAGCCCCGGCAGGACCTACGAGCAGTACTTC
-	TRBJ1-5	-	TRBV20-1	CSAYRDTQHF	TGCAGTGCTTACCGGGACACTCAGCATTTT
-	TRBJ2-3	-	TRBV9	CASSALSGTPGGTDTQYF	TGTGCCAGCAGCGCACTATCCGGGACGCCGGGCGGCACAGATACGCAGTATTTT
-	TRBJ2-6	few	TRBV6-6	CASTPGTWGANVLTF	TGTGCCAGCACCCCCGGGACGTGGGGGGCCAACGTCCTGACTTTC
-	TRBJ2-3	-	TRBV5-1	CASSLEGGGIPIF	TGCGCCAGCAGCTTGGAAGGCGGCGGGATACCTATTTTT
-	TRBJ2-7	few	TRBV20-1	CSARVDSSYEQYF	TGCAGTGCTAGAGTTGACAGCTCCTACGAGCAGTACTTC
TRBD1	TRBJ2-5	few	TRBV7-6	CASSLVGGQAIGETQYF	TGTGCCAGCAGCTTAGTAGGGGGACAGGCAATAGGCGAGACCCAGTACTTC
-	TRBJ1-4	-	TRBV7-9	CASRDSGNEKLFF	TGTGCCAGCAGGGACAGCGGGAATGAAAAACTGTTTTTT
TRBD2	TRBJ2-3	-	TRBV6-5	CASSYSGAGGGADTQYF	TGTGCCAGCAGTTACTCGGGAGCGGGAGGAGGAGCAGATACGCAGTATTTT